Following are 14 T cell receptor beta chains from one sample sequenced in a study of OX40 agonist ivuxolimab in advanced cancers. Data came from immunoSEQ multiplex PCR; TCRdb stores just in-frame clones and leaves some out. The profile shows more than 65,000 clones, approximately 81% of them singletons. Specimen: CD4+ or CD8+ T cells sorted from blood, collected in a trial of the OX40 agonist ivuxolimab. The receptors shown here come from an adult with an advanced solid tumor such as melanoma, head and neck, liver or kidney cancer.

The V call is TRBV4-2, the J call TRBJ1-2; D unresolved. V was trimmed by 0 bases and J by 1 base, leaving 9 bases between them. CDR3 size: 15 residues. Germline V gene lookup returns CDR1 LGHNA and CDR2 YNFKEQ. CDR3 DNA: TGTGCCAGCAGCCAAGATGTGAATTTTAACTATGGCTACACCTTC. This codes for CASSQDVNFNYGYTF.

This clone was seen only a few times. The chain links TRBV29-1 to TRBJ1-1; 7 bases fit TRBD1. This CDR3 comprises 13 residues. Per the germline V gene, CDR1 is SQVTM and CDR2 is ANQGSEA. V gave up 7 bases and J gave up 1 base; unmatched junction bases: 6. CDR3 sequence (DNA): TGCAGCGGATCGACAGGGTGGAACACTGAAGCTTTCTTT. It specifies CSGSTGWNTEAFF.

The rearrangement uses TRBV11-2 and TRBJ2-3, with 8 bases aligning to TRBD1. The trim removed 3 bases at V and 14 bases at J, leaving 7 bases unmatched. The germline gives CDR1 SGHAT, CDR2 FQNNGV. There are 12 residues in the CDR3. The CDR3 loop reads CASSLQGATWYF. The CDR3 region has the DNA TGTGCCAGCAGCTTGCAGGGGGCTACTTGGTATTTT.

A few counts support this clone. This chain uses TRBV6-1 with TRBJ2-7, with 7 bases that match TRBD1. V shed 4 bases, J shed 3 bases, and the junction held 6 bases outside the gene matches. There are 14 residues in the CDR3. Germline V gives CDR1 MNHNS, CDR2 SASEGT. Here the CDR3 reads CASSVLDRDYEQYF. CDR3 sequence (DNA): TGTGCCAGCAGTGTCCTCGACAGGGACTACGAGCAGTACTTC.

This clone was found once. The chain joins TRBV5-1 to TRBJ2-2, with D perhaps matching TRBD1 (5 bases). Deletions cut 4 bases from V and 4 bases from J, with 17 bases between. CDR1 SGHRS and CDR2 YFSETQ come from the germline V gene. The CDR3 runs to 16 residues. The CDR3 DNA reads TGCGCCAGCAGCCCAGGGAAGGGGCCGGTCACCGGGGAGCTGTTTTTT. Its protein product is CASSPGKGPVTGELFF.

This chain connects TRBV19 to TRBJ2-7; no definite D call. This CDR3 spans 14 amino acids. V gave up 2 bases and J gave up 3 bases, with 11 bases separating them. Germline CDR1 is LNHDA and CDR2 is SQIVND (reference sequence). Here the CDR3 DNA reads TGTGCCAGTAGTATAACCGCTGAATTCTACGAGCAGTACTTC. The encoded protein is CASSITAEFYEQYF. The full variable domain, in which reference TRBV19 and TRBJ2-7 provide the parts outside the CDR3, is DGGITQSPKYLFRKEGQNVTLSCEQNLNHDAMYWYRQDPGQGLRLIYYSQIVNDFQKGDIAEGYSVSREKKESFPLTVTSAQKNPTAFYLCASSITAEFYEQYFGPGTRLTVT.

The J gene is TRBJ2-7, the V gene TRBV30; perhaps TRBD2 as D (5 bases). V dropped 2 bases and J dropped 3 bases, with 8 bases sitting between them. From germline, CDR1 is GTSNPN and CDR2 SVGIG (reference sequence). The CDR3 sequence is 12 residues long. CDR3 nucleotide sequence: TGTGCCTGGAGTCCCAGCGGCTACGAGCAGTACTTC. Its protein is CAWSPSGYEQYF.

V and J are TRBV13 and TRBJ1-2, with a tentative D call TRBD1 (6 bases). Germline-derived CDR1 and CDR2 are PRHDT and FYEKMQ (reference sequence). Trimming cost V 5 bases and J 4 bases, with 20 bases left between them. CDR3 size: 16 residues. The CDR3 sequence: CASSPLAGALFYGYTF. In DNA, the CDR3 is TGTGCCAGCAGCCCCCTTGCGGGGGCCTTGTTCTATGGCTACACCTTC.

The genes are TRBV5-4 and TRBJ2-7; 13 positions match TRBD2. V lost 3 bases and J lost 5; bases outside the gene matches: 5. Germline values: CDR1 SGHNT, CDR2 YYREEE (reference sequence). The CDR3 runs 15 residues. The DNA for the CDR3 is TGTGCCAGCAGCTCAGGACTAGCGGGAGTCAACGAGCAGTACTTC. Its protein product is CASSSGLAGVNEQYF. The complete variable domain, with remaining parts taken from reference TRBV5-4 and TRBJ2-7, reads ETGVTQSPTHLIKTRGQQVTLRCSSQSGHNTVSWYQQALGQGPQFIFQYYREEENGRGNFPPRFSGLQFPNYSSELNVNALELDDSALYLCASSSGLAGVNEQYFGPGTRLTVT.

The rearrangement joins TRBV5-8 to TRBJ1-2; D perhaps matches TRBD1 (5 bases). CDR1 is SGHTS and CDR2 is YDEGEE in the germline V gene. With 0 bases removed from V and 5 bases from J, the gap between germline ends came to 14 bases. CDR3 length equals 15 residues. CDR3 amino acids: CASSLDGGRGYGYTF. As DNA, the CDR3 is TGTGCCAGCAGCTTGGACGGGGGTCGGGGGTATGGCTACACCTTC.

The V gene is TRBV5-4, the J gene TRBJ1-2, with D possibly TRBD1 on 5 matching bases. Trimming pared 0 bases from V and 4 bases from J, leaving 10 bases between. Germline V gene data show CDR1 as SGHNT and CDR2 as YYREEE (reference sequence). The CDR3 runs to 14 residues. The CDR3, as DNA: TGTGCCAGCAGCTTGGATCAGGGTGGCTATGGCTACACCTTC. Encoded protein: CASSLDQGGYGYTF.

This chain connects TRBV19 to TRBJ2-2; D perhaps matches TRBD1 (6 bases). Germline V CDR1 and CDR2: LNHDA, SQIVND (reference sequence). V was shortened by 7 bases and J by 8 bases, with 8 bases between the two germline ends. The CDR3 is made up of 11 amino acids. CDR3 region: CASMRGGELFF. CDR3 nucleotides: TGTGCCAGTATGAGGGGGGGGGAGCTGTTTTTT.

This clone has ten or more counts. V usage is TRBV4-1 and J usage is TRBJ2-1; perhaps TRBD1 as D (6 bases). The CDR3 extends over 17 amino acids. CDR1 and CDR2 (germline): MGHRA, YSYEKL. V dropped 2 bases and J dropped 9 bases, with 23 bases sitting between them. CDR3 DNA sequence: TGCGCCAGCAGCCAACTACCCCCCCCCGGGGCAGGGGCTGAGCAGTTCTTC. Protein sequence: CASSQLPPPGAGAEQFF.

This sequence joins TRBV10-3 and TRBJ2-1, with a tentative D call TRBD2 (8 bases). The CDR3 consists of 15 residues. V was pared by 4 bases and J by 7 bases, with 17 bases between. Germline CDR1 and CDR2: ENHRY and SYGVKD. The DNA for the CDR3 is TGTGCCATCAGTGGGGGACAGCGGGAGAGGAATGAGCAGTTCTTC. It translates to CAISGGQRERNEQFF.